Presented here are 31 T cell receptor beta chains from one specimen sequenced in a study of T cell responses to AZD1222 COVID-19 vaccine. The repertoire was sequenced with immunoSEQ multiplex PCR; TCRdb's copy has only in-frame clones and lacks some. The repertoire has over 150,000 clones, 85% to 95% of them found once; the top ten carry 0.8% to 1.3%. The specimen comprised peripheral blood, sampled 28 days after the second dose of the MenACWY control vaccine. The source of these receptors is an adult who received the MenACWY meningococcal vaccine as a control.

The V call is TRBV28, the J call TRBJ1-5, with unresolved D. The V gene's germline CDR1 is MDHEN and CDR2 SYDVKM. The CDR3 runs to 14 residues. V gave up 2 bases and J gave up 3 bases, with 8 bases separating them. The DNA of the CDR3 is TGTGCCAGCAGTTTAACGCCGCACAATCAGCCCCAGCATTTT. Amino acid sequence: CASSLTPHNQPQHF.

The chain employs TRBV5-1 and TRBJ1-1, with 7 bases matching TRBD1. The CDR3 contains 15 residues. Germline V gene data show CDR1 as SGHRS and CDR2 as YFSETQ. V dropped 0 bases and J dropped 5; count of bases not matched to a gene: 7. CDR3 nucleotides: TGCGCCAGCAGCTTGGGACAGGGAGGGGGGACTGAAGCTTTCTTT. Its protein is CASSLGQGGGTEAFF.

This clone occurred once. The V and J genes are TRBV6-5 and TRBJ2-1; unclear D gene. The CDR3 totals 11 residues. Trimming pared 6 bases from V and 8 bases from J, leaving 8 bases between. From germline, CDR1 is MNHEY and CDR2 SVGAGI. CDR3 bases: TGTGCCAGCAGGGGTAACCATGAGCAGTTCTTC. Translated: CASRGNHEQFF.

The chain joins TRBV29-1 to TRBJ1-2; 9 bases agree with TRBD1. CDR1 SQVTM and CDR2 ANQGSEA come from the germline V gene. Trimming took 6 bases from V and 6 from J; bases not matched to a gene: 2. The CDR3 consists of 11 residues. DNA of the CDR3: TGCAGCGTGAGGGACAGGGATGGCTACACCTTC. As protein: CSVRDRDGYTF.

V gene TRBV15 combines with J gene TRBJ2-1; D ambiguous. The length of the CDR3 is 14 residues. Germline V gene sequence: CDR1 LNHNV, CDR2 YYDKDF (reference sequence). Trimming removed 3 bases at V and 9 bases at J, with 15 bases between. CDR3 protein: CATSRRSALGEQFF. CDR3 bases: TGTGCCACCAGCAGGAGGAGTGCCCTTGGTGAGCAGTTCTTC.

This chain connects TRBV2 to TRBJ1-2, with TRBD1 identical over 7 bases. Trimming cost V 5 bases and J 7 bases; bases outside gene matches: 10. Germline V gene lookup returns CDR1 SNHLY and CDR2 FYNNEI. This CDR3 has 14 amino acids. The CDR3 DNA reads TGTGCCAGCAGTATTGGACAGGTCACCGCTGGCTACACCTTC. Residues: CASSIGQVTAGYTF. Looking up the rest from reference TRBV2 and TRBJ1-2 gives the full variable domain: EPEVTQTPSHQVTQMGQEVILRCVPISNHLYFYWYRQILGQKVEFLVSFYNNEISEKSEIFDDQFSVERPDGSNFTLKIRSTKLEDSAMYFCASSIGQVTAGYTFGSGTRLTVV.

Note on this clone: At the DNA level, this CDR3 is encoded by other sequences in the same sample as well. This sequence joins TRBV11-2 and TRBJ2-7; D may be TRBD1 (5 bases). Germline V gene sequence: CDR1 SGHAT, CDR2 FQNNGV. This CDR3 spans 14 amino acids. The ends were cut back, 5 bases at V and 1 base at J, with 12 bases in the middle. CDR3 sequence (DNA): TGTGCCAGCAGCCCAGACAGCAGATCCTACGAGCAGTACTTC. This encodes CASSPDSRSYEQYF.

This clone was detected only once. The V gene is TRBV5-1, the J gene TRBJ2-7; possibly TRBD2 for D (5 bases). Trimming took 5 bases from V and 6 from J, leaving 9 bases between them. The germline V gene encodes CDR1 SGHRS and CDR2 YFSETQ. The CDR3 covers 11 residues. CDR3 protein: CASRGETEQYF. Written as DNA, the CDR3 is TGCGCCAGCAGGGGAGAAACCGAGCAGTACTTC.

The rearrangement links TRBV29-1 to TRBJ2-6, with D hard to call. Germline V gene data show CDR1 as SQVTM and CDR2 as ANQGSEA. The CDR3 spans 13 residues. The V gene lost 5 bases and the J gene lost 1 base, with 6 bases spanning the gap. This CDR3 reads CSVSLSGANVLTF. The CDR3 nucleotides are TGCAGCGTTTCGTTATCTGGGGCCAACGTCCTGACTTTC.

This chain uses TRBV4-2 with TRBJ2-1; the match to TRBD2 covers 11 bases. Germline-derived CDR1 and CDR2 are LGHNA and YNFKEQ. The CDR3 spans 16 residues. Trimming cost V 2 bases and J 9 bases; bases outside gene matches: 9. The CDR3 nucleotides are TGTGCCAGCAGCCAACTTAGCGGGGGGGCTGTGGTTGAGCAGTTCTTC. This codes for CASSQLSGGAVVEQFF.

The table lists this clone with a count of one. The chain combines TRBV4-2 with TRBJ1-2; TRBD1 matches 10 bases. The germline CDR1 and CDR2 sequences are LGHNA and YNFKEQ. The length of the CDR3 is 16 residues. The V and J ends lost 4 bases and 4 bases, in that order; junction bases with no gene match: 9. The CDR3 loop reads CASSPRVGDRGYGYTF. The CDR3 DNA follows: TGTGCCAGCAGCCCGAGGGTCGGGGACAGGGGCTATGGCTACACCTTC.

V and J are TRBV7-9 and TRBJ1-1; maybe TRBD1 (5 bases). V lost 2 bases, J lost 1 base, and 11 bases lay in between. The CDR3 is made up of 15 amino acids. In germline, CDR1 is SEHNR, CDR2 FQNEAQ (reference sequence). CDR3 sequence (DNA): TGTGCCAGCAGCTTACATGACAGCTCGAACACTGAAGCTTTCTTT. This sequence encodes CASSLHDSSNTEAFF.

The V gene is TRBV5-4, the J gene TRBJ2-7; D may be TRBD1 (6 bases). This CDR3 contains 13 residues. V gave up 4 bases and J gave up 3 bases, with 11 bases separating them. Germline CDR1 and CDR2: SGHNT and YYREEE (reference sequence). CDR3 sequence reads: CASSLTRGYEQYF. The CDR3 nucleotides read TGTGCCAGCAGCCTCACCAGGGGCTACGAGCAGTACTTC.

The chain joins TRBV30 to TRBJ2-3; possibly TRBD1 or TRBD2 for D (6 bases each). Trimming shortened V by 0 bases and J by 2 bases, and 9 bases separated the two germline ends. The CDR3 has 14 amino acids. CDR1 GTSNPN and CDR2 SVGIG come from the germline V gene (reference sequence). The CDR3 nucleotides are TGTGCCTGGAGTGTAGGGGGGATCACAGATACGCAGTATTTT. Amino acids: CAWSVGGITDTQYF.

The chain carries TRBV11-2 and TRBJ1-2; 7 positions agree with TRBD1. CDR3 size: 15 residues. The germline V gene has CDR1 SGHAT and CDR2 FQNNGV. J gave up 4 bases and V 5 bases, and 10 bases lay outside the gene matches. The CDR3 DNA reads as TGTGCCAGCAGCCCAGGGGGGGGCAGGGTCTATGGCTACACCTTC. Amino acid sequence: CASSPGGGRVYGYTF.

Here the CDR3 reads CASSLGGDSNQPQHF. Here the CDR3 DNA reads TGTGCCAGCAGCTTAGGAGGAGATAGCAATCAGCCCCAGCATTTT. This chain links TRBV7-2 with TRBJ1-5; D call uncertain. The germline V gene has CDR1 SGHTA and CDR2 FQGNSA. This CDR3 has 15 residues. V was cut by 1 base and J by 0 bases, with 7 bases left in between.

The chain is built from TRBV29-1 and TRBJ1-4; D is uncertain. CDR3 length: 13 amino acids. Germline V lookup: CDR1 SQVTM, CDR2 ANQGSEA. Trimming took 4 bases from V and 2 from J, leaving 8 bases between them. CDR3 in DNA: TGCAGCGTTGTCGTCGGGACTAATGAAAAACTGTTTTTT. Residues: CSVVVGTNEKLFF.

V gene TRBV5-1 combines with J gene TRBJ2-7; tentatively, D is TRBD2 (6 bases). The CDR3 runs to 12 residues. Trimming removed 7 bases from V and 1 base from J, with 9 bases in between. CDR1 is SGHRS and CDR2 is YFSETQ in the germline V gene. The CDR3 protein is CASWGESYEQYF. The CDR3 bases are TGCGCCAGCTGGGGGGAATCCTACGAGCAGTACTTC.

This clone occurred once. This specimen includes other DNA sequences encoding the same CDR3. The DNA of the CDR3 is TGTGCCAGCAGCTCCAGCGGGGGACATGAAAAACTGTTTTTT. Its protein is CASSSSGGHEKLFF. The gene calls are TRBV28 and TRBJ1-4, with D maybe TRBD1 (5 bases). Trimming removed 6 bases at V and 6 bases at J, with 14 bases between. The CDR3 covers 14 residues. CDR1 MDHEN and CDR2 SYDVKM come from the germline V gene.

The chain links TRBV5-6 to TRBJ2-5; D unclear. The CDR3 totals 11 residues. CDR1 and CDR2 (germline): SGHDT, YYEEEE. The V end was cut by 4 bases, the J end by 5 bases, with 6 bases between. The chain's CDR3 is CASSRYETQYF. CDR3 bases: TGTGCCAGCAGCCGTTACGAGACCCAGTACTTC.

The V and J genes are TRBV7-2 and TRBJ2-5, with TRBD1 matching 8 bases. The CDR3 is 15 amino acids. Germline lookup yields CDR1 SGHTA and CDR2 FQGNSA. V was clipped by 4 bases and J by 1 base; unmatched bases: 5. CDR3: CASSSFGQGQETQYF. CDR3 nucleotides: TGTGCCAGCAGCTCTTTCGGACAGGGCCAAGAGACCCAGTACTTC.

This clone was detected once. The chain is built from TRBV12-3 or TRBV12-4 and TRBJ2-1; 7 positions match TRBD2. Trimming removed 5 bases from V and 7 bases from J; junction bases left unmatched: 5. This CDR3 has 13 amino acids. The CDR3 loop is CASSPGRANEQFF. The CDR3 region has the DNA TGTGCCAGCAGTCCAGGGAGGGCAAATGAGCAGTTCTTC.

The chain uses TRBV7-9 and TRBJ1-2; TRBD1 aligns across 8 bases. CDR1 and CDR2 from the germline V gene are SEHNR and FQNEAQ (reference sequence). This CDR3 has 13 residues. The V segment lost 5 bases and the J segment 8 bases; nucleotides outside the gene matches: 7. The DNA for the CDR3 is TGTGCCAGCAGCCGGCGACAGGGGTACGGCTACACCTTC. Protein sequence: CASSRRQGYGYTF.

This clone was counted once. CDR3 protein: CASSSDRANYGYTF. In nucleotides, the CDR3 is TGTGCCAGCAGTTCCGACAGGGCGAACTATGGCTACACCTTC. V gene TRBV6-5 combines with J gene TRBJ1-2; 7 bases fit TRBD1. V gave up 4 bases and J gave up 2 bases; unmatched junction bases: 4. In germline, CDR1 is MNHEY, CDR2 SVGAGI. The CDR3 is 14 residues long.

The gene calls are TRBV29-1 and TRBJ1-2; a weak D match, TRBD1 (5 bases). Germline V gene data show CDR1 as SQVTM and CDR2 as ANQGSEA. Trimming removed 5 bases at V and 4 bases at J, with 14 bases between. There are 13 residues in the CDR3. For the CDR3, the DNA is TGCAGCGTTCAACCTTCAGGGAGCTATGGCTACACCTTC. Protein: CSVQPSGSYGYTF.

This chain links TRBV10-3 with TRBJ2-5; D may match TRBD1 or TRBD2 (6 bases each). Trimming cost V 7 bases and J 4 bases, with 10 bases left between them. CDR1 is ENHRY and CDR2 is SYGVKD in the germline V gene. The CDR3 totals 12 residues. The CDR3 protein is CAIKGGAETQYF. CDR3 bases: TGTGCCATCAAGGGGGGTGCAGAGACCCAGTACTTC.

J is TRBJ2-2 and V is TRBV7-9; TRBD1 is a possible D gene (5 bases). V was trimmed by 4 bases and J by 2 bases, leaving 14 bases between them. The germline V gene encodes CDR1 SEHNR and CDR2 FQNEAQ (reference sequence). The CDR3 is made up of 16 amino acids. DNA of the CDR3: TGTGCCAGCAGCTCTACGCAGGGATTAAACACCGGGGAGCTGTTTTTT. It is translated as CASSSTQGLNTGELFF.

The CDR3 DNA reads as TGTGCCAGCAGCCCCCCCTTCCGGGGGAGCCCTCGGGAGGAGACCCAGTACTTC. This translates into CASSPPFRGSPREETQYF. The gene calls are TRBV3-1 (or the pseudogene TRBV3-2) and TRBJ2-5; TRBD2 is a possible D gene (6 bases). The CDR3 has 18 residues. CDR1 LGHDT and CDR2 YNNKEL come from the germline V gene (reference sequence). Trimming stripped 4 bases from V and 5 bases from J, with 26 bases between.

This rearrangement joins TRBV6-4 to TRBJ2-2; D might be TRBD1 or TRBD2, each matching 5 bases. The CDR3 sequence is 13 residues long. Trimming stripped 2 bases from V and 7 bases from J, with 8 bases between. Per the germline V gene, CDR1 is MRHNA and CDR2 is SNTAGT. The CDR3 protein is CASSDGDGGELFF. The CDR3 DNA follows: TGTGCCAGCAGTGACGGGGACGGCGGGGAGCTGTTTTTT.

J is TRBJ1-6 and V is TRBV27; unclear D gene. V was cut by 4 bases and J by 7 bases, with 11 bases left in between. The germline V gene encodes CDR1 MNHEY and CDR2 SMNVEV (reference sequence). The length of the CDR3 is 14 residues. CDR3 sequence reads: CASSWVSVNSPLHF. For the CDR3, the DNA is TGTGCCAGCAGTTGGGTCAGTGTGAATTCACCCCTCCACTTT.

In the case of this clone: Additional DNA sequences in this sample encode the identical CDR3. The rearrangement uses TRBV15 and TRBJ1-2, with D perhaps matching TRBD1 (6 bases). V dropped 0 bases and J dropped 4 bases, with 9 bases sitting between them. Germline lookup yields CDR1 LNHNV and CDR2 YYDKDF (reference sequence). CDR3 size: 14 residues. CDR3: CATSRDQGPYGYTF. The CDR3, as DNA: TGTGCCACCAGCAGAGACCAGGGGCCCTATGGCTACACCTTC.